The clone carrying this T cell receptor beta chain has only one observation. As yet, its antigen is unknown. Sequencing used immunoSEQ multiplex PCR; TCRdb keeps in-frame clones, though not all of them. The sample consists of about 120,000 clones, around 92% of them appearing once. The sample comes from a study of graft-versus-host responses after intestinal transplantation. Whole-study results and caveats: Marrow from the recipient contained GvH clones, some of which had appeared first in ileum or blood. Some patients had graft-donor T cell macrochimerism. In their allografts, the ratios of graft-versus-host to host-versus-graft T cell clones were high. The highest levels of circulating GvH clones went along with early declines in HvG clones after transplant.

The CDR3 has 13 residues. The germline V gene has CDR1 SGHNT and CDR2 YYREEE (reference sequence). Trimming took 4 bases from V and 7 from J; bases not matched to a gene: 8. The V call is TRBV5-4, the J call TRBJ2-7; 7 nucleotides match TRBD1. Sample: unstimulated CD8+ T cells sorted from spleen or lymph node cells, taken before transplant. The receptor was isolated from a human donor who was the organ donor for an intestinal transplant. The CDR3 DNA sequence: TGTGCCAGCAGCGCCTGGACAGGACAAGAGCAGTACTTC. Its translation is CASSAWTGQEQYF.